Listed below are T cell receptor beta chains from one sample, sequenced in a study. TCRdb itself ran the RT-PCR reads through MiXCR, one entry per CDR3 protein. The data contain about 680,000 distinct CDR3 sequences, more than 13% of them singletons. The sample comprised memory CD4+ T cells from blood. These receptors were obtained from a female donor in good health, serving as a healthy control. Each CDR3 is given with its conserved first and last residue. Fields, in order: clone size, V gene, J gene, D gene, CDR3 DNA, CDR3 protein. D genes are given only for firm matches. Clone size is given for some rows only: seen once, a few or many times, or a class if the clone is expanded.

few,TRBV7-6,TRBJ1-4,-,TGTGCCAGCAGCTCAACCAGGGTAACTAATGAAAAACTGTTTTTT,CASSSTRVTNEKLFF
many,TRBV5-1,TRBJ1-1,-,TGCGCCAGCAGCTTCGGACACTACGACACTGAAGCTTTCTTT,CASSFGHYDTEAFF
many,TRBV6-5,TRBJ1-5,-,TGTGCCAGCAGCCCACCCGATTATAGCAATCAGCCCCAGCATTTT,CASSPPDYSNQPQHF
-,TRBV28,TRBJ2-7,TRBD2,TGTGCCAGCAGTTTATACGAAACTAGCGTGCAGTACTTC,CASSLYETSVQYF
few,TRBV29-1,TRBJ2-6,TRBD2,TGCAGCGCGGGACTAGCGGGAGTTGGGGCCAACGTCCTGACTTTC,CSAGLAGVGANVLTF
-,TRBV5-8,TRBJ2-3,-,TGTGCCAGCAGCTTGGGGGCTACCCCCTACACAGATACGCAGTATTTT,CASSLGATPYTDTQYF
-,TRBV6-6,TRBJ2-7,TRBD1,TGTGCCAGCACAGTTAGTCCCGGGACAGGGAACGAGCAGTACTTC,CASTVSPGTGNEQYF
few,TRBV11-2,TRBJ2-3,-,TGTGCCAGCAGTAGGGCTCAGACGGGCTTCACAGATACGCAGTATTTT,CASSRAQTGFTDTQYF
few,TRBV6-1,TRBJ1-3,-,TGTGCCAGCAGACCGGACGGCGTGGGCGGAAACACCATATATTTT,CASRPDGVGGNTIYF
few,TRBV20-1,TRBJ2-7,-,TGCAGTGCTAGTAATACCGAGCAGTACTTC,CSASNTEQYF